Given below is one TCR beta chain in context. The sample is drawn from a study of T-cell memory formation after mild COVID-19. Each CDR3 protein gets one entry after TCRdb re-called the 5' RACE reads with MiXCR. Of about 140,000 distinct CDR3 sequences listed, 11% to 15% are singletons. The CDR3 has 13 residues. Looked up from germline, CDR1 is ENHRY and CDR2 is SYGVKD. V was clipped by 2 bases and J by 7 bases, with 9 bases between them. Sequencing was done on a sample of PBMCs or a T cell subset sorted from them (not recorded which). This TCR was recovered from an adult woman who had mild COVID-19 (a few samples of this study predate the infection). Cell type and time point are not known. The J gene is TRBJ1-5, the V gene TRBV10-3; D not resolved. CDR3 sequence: CAISEEGWQPQHF. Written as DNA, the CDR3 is TGTGCCATCAGTGAGGAGGGTTGGCAGCCCCAGCATTTT.